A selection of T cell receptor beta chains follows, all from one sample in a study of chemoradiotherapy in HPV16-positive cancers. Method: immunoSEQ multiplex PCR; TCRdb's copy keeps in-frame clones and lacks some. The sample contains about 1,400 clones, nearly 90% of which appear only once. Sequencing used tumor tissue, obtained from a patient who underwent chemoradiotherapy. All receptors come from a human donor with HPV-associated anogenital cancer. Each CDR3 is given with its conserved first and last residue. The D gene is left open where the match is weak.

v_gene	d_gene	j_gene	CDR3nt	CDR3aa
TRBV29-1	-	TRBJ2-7	TGCAGCGTTGAAGATCGAGGGCGAGGCAGGTACGAGCAGTACTTC	CSVEDRGRGRYEQYF
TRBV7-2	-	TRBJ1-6	TGTGCCAGCAGCTTATGGGTCTCCGTAAATTCACCCCTCCACTTT	CASSLWVSVNSPLHF
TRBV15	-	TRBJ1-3	TGTGCCACCAGCAGGTCGGGGGGTCGTGGAAACACCATATATTTT	CATSRSGGRGNTIYF